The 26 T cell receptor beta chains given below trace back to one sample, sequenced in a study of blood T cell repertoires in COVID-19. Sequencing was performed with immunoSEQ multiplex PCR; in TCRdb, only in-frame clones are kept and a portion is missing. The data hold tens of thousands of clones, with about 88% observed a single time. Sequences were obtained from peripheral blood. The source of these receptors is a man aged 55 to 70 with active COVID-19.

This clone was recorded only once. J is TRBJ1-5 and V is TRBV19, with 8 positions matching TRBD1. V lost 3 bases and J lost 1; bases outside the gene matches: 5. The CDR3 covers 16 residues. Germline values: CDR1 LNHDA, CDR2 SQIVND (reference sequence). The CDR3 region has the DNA TGTGCCAGTAGTATCCCGGACAGGGTGAGCAATCAGCCCCAGCATTTT. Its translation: CASSIPDRVSNQPQHF.

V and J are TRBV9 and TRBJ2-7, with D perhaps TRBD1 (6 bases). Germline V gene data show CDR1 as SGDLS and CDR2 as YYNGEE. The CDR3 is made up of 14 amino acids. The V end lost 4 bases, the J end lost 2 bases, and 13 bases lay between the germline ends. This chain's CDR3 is CASSPNRATYEQYF. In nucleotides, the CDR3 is TGTGCCAGCAGCCCCAACAGGGCGACCTACGAGCAGTACTTC.

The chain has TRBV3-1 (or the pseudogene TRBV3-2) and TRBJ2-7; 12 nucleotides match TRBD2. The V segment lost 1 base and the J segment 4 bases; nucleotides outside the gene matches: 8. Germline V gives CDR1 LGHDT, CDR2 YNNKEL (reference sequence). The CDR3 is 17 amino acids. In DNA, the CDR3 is TGTGCCAGCAGCCAAGGTTTGACTAGCGGGAGAGGATACGAGCAGTACTTC. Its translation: CASSQGLTSGRGYEQYF.

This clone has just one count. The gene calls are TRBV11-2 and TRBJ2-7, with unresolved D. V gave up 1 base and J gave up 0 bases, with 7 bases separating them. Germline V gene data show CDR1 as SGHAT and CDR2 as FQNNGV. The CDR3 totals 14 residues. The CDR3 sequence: CASSLAHSSYEQYF. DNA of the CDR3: TGTGCCAGCAGCTTAGCACACAGCTCCTACGAGCAGTACTTC.

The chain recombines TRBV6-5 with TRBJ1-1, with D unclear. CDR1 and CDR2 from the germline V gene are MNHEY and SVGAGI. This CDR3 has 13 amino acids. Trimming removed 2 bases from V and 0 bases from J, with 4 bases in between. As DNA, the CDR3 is TGTGCCAGCAGTTACCAGGTGAACACTGAAGCTTTCTTT. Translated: CASSYQVNTEAFF.

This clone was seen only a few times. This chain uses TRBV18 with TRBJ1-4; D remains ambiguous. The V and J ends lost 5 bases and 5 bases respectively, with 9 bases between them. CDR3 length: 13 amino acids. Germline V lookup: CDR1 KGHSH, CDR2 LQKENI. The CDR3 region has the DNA TGTGCCAGCTCATCCCGGGTCAATGAAAAACTGTTTTTT. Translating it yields CASSSRVNEKLFF.

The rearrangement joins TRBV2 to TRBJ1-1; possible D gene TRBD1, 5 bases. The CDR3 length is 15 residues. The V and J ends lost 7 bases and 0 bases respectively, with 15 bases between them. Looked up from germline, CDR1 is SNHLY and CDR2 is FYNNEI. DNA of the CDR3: TGTGCCAGCAAACAGGAAGGGGCCCTGAACACTGAAGCTTTCTTT. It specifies CASKQEGALNTEAFF.

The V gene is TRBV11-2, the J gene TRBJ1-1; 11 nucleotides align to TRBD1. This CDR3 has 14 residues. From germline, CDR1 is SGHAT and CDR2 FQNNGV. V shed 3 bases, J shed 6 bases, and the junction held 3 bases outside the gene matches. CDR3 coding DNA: TGTGCCAGCAGCTTCGGGACAGGGGGACCTGAAGCTTTCTTT. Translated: CASSFGTGGPEAFF.

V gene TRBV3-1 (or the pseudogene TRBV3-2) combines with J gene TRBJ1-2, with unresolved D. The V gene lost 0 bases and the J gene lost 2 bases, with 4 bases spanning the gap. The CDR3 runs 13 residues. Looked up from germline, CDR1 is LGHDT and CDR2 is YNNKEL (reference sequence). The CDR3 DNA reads TGTGCCAGCAGCCAAGACGGGAACTATGGCTACACCTTC. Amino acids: CASSQDGNYGYTF.

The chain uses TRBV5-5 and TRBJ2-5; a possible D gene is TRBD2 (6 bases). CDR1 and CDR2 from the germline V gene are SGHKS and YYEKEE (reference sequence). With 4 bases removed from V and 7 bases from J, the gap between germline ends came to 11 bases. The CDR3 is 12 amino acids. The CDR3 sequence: CASSPEGGTQYF. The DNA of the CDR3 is TGTGCCAGCAGCCCAGAGGGAGGGACCCAGTACTTC.

CDR3 in DNA: TGCGCCAGCAGCTTGGAGCCTATACAAGAGACCCAGTACTTC. Translation: CASSLEPIQETQYF. V usage is TRBV5-1 and J usage is TRBJ2-5; D is unclear. Germline CDR1 reads SGHRS; CDR2 reads YFSETQ. Trimming shortened V by 0 bases and J by 2 bases, and 8 bases separated the two germline ends. The CDR3 runs 14 residues. Full variable domain (rest looked up from reference TRBV5-1 and TRBJ2-5): KAGVTQTPRYLIKTRGQQVTLSCSPISGHRSVSWYQQTPGQGLQFLFEYFSETQRNKGNFPGRFSGRQFSNSRSEMNVSTLELGDSALYLCASSLEPIQETQYFGPGTRLLVL.

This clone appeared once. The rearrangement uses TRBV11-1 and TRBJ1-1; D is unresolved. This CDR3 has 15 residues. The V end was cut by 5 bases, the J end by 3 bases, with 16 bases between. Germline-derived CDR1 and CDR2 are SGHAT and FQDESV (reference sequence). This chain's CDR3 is CASSPYGSVDTEAFF. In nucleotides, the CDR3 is TGTGCCAGCAGCCCCTACGGGTCCGTTGACACTGAAGCTTTCTTT.

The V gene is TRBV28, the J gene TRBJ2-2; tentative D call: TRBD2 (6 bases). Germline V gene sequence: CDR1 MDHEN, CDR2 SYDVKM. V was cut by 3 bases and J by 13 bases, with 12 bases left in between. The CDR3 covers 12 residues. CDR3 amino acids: CASSFGRLGLFF. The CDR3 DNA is TGTGCCAGCAGTTTTGGGAGGTTAGGGCTGTTTTTT.

The CDR3 region is CASSLSIDTYSNQPQHF. CDR3 DNA sequence: TGTGCCAGCAGTTTATCGATTGACACGTATAGCAATCAGCCCCAGCATTTT. The chain recombines TRBV27 with TRBJ1-5; D unclear. V shed 0 bases and J shed 0 bases, with 12 bases lying between them. Per germline, CDR1 MNHEY and CDR2 SMNVEV (reference sequence). CDR3 length: 17 residues.

The CDR3 sequence: CASSLEPTEDQPQHF. In DNA, the CDR3 is TGTGCCAGCAGCTTGGAACCCACGGAGGATCAGCCCCAGCATTTT. This rearrangement joins TRBV5-5 to TRBJ1-5; D gene ambiguous. Germline V gene sequence: CDR1 SGHKS, CDR2 YYEKEE (reference sequence). Trimming left V 0 bases short and J 5 bases short, with 12 bases between. The CDR3 covers 15 residues.

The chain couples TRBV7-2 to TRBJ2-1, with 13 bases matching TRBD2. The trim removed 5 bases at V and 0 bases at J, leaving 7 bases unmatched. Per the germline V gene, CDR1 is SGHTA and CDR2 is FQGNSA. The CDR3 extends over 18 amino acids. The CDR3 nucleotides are TGTGCCAGCAGCCCCAGGACTAGCGGGAGATCCTCCTACAATGAGCAGTTCTTC. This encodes CASSPRTSGRSSYNEQFF.

DNA of the CDR3: TGTGCCAGCAGCTTCGGACAGGGTTCCACCGGGGAGCTGTTTTTT. Its protein is CASSFGQGSTGELFF. The V gene is TRBV7-9, the J gene TRBJ2-2, with TRBD1 identical over 8 bases. The CDR3 length is 15 residues. Germline lookup yields CDR1 SEHNR and CDR2 FQNEAQ (reference sequence). J gave up 4 bases and V 3 bases, and 4 bases lay outside the gene matches.

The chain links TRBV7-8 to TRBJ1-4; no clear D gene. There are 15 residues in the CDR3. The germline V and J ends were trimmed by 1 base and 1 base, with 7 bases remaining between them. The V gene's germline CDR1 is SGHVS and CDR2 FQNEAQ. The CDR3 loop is CASSLGGRTNEKLFF. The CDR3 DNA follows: TGTGCCAGCAGCTTAGGAGGGAGAACTAATGAAAAACTGTTTTTT.

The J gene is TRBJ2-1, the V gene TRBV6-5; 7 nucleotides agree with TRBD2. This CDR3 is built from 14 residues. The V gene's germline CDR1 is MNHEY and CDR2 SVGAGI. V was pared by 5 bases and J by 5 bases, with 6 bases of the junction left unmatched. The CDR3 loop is CASSIGGSNNEQFF. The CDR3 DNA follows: TGTGCCAGCAGTATAGGCGGGAGTAACAATGAGCAGTTCTTC.

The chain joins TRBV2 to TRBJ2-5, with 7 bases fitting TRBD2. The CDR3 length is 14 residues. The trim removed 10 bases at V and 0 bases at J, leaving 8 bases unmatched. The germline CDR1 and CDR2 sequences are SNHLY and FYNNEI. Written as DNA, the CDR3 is TGTGCCACGGAAATCGGGGGGTACCAAGAGACCCAGTACTTC. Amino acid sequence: CATEIGGYQETQYF.

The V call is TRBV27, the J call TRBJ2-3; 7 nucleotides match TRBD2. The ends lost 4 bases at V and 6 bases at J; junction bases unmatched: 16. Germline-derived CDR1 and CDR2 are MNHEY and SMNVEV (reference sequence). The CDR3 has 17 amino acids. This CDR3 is CASSSPKLAATRDTQYF. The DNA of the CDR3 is TGTGCCAGCAGTTCCCCCAAGCTAGCGGCCACCCGGGATACGCAGTATTTT.

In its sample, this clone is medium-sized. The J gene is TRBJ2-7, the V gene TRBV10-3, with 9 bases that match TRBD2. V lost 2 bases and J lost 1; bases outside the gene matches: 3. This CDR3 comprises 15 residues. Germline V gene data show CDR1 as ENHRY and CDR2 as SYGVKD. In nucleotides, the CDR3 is TGTGCCATCAGTGAGCGAGCGGGAGGATCCTACGAGCAGTACTTC. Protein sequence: CAISERAGGSYEQYF.

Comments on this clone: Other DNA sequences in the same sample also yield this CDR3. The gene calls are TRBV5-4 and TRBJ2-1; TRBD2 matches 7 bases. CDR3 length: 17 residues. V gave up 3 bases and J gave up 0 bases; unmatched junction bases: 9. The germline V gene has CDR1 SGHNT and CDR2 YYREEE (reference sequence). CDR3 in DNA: TGTGCCAGCAGCTCCCTAACTAGCGCGAGCTCCTACAATGAGCAGTTCTTC. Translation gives CASSSLTSASSYNEQFF. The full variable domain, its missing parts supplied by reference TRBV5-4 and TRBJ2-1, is ETGVTQSPTHLIKTRGQQVTLRCSSQSGHNTVSWYQQALGQGPQFIFQYYREEENGRGNFPPRFSGLQFPNYSSELNVNALELDDSALYLCASSSLTSASSYNEQFFGPGTRLTVL.

CDR3 region: CASRGQGILGYTF. In DNA form, the CDR3 reads TGTGCCAGCAGGGGCCAGGGGATCCTTGGCTACACCTTC. This chain links TRBV27 with TRBJ1-2; the D gene is possibly TRBD1 (6 bases). Germline CDR1 is MNHEY and CDR2 is SMNVEV (reference sequence). This CDR3 is 13 amino acids long. V was trimmed by 6 bases and J by 7 bases, leaving 15 bases between them.

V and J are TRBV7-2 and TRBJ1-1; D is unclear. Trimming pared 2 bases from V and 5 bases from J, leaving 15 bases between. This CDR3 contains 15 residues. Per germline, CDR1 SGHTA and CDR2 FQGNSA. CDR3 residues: CASSLSALSFTEAFF. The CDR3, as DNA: TGTGCCAGCAGCTTAAGCGCACTTTCTTTTACTGAAGCTTTCTTT.

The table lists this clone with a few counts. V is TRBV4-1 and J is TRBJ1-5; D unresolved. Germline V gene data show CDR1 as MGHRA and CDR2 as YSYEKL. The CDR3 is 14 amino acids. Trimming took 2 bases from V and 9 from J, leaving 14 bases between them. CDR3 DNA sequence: TGCGCCAGCAGCCAACAGAGCCCGGGGTGGCCCCAGCATTTT. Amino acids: CASSQQSPGWPQHF.